A selection of T cell receptor beta chains follows, all from one sample in a study of blood T cell repertoires in COVID-19. Measured with immunoSEQ multiplex PCR; TCRdb has only the in-frame clones, and not every one. The table records about 200,000 clones, 75% to 90% of them present only once. Sequenced input: peripheral blood. These receptors were obtained from a woman in her 70s with COVID-19, enrolled during active disease. Each CDR3 is given with its conserved first and last residue. A D gene is named only where the DNA matches it firmly. Not every row has a clone size; where given, it reads once, few, many or a size class.

V	size	J	D	CDR3	DNA
TRBV7-2	-	TRBJ2-1	TRBD2	CASSPPSGASSYNEQFF	TGTGCCAGCAGCCCGCCTAGCGGGGCTTCCTCCTACAATGAGCAGTTCTTC
TRBV28	-	TRBJ2-7	TRBD1	CASRYTGGKSYEQYF	TGTGCCAGCAGATATACAGGGGGCAAATCCTACGAGCAGTACTTC
TRBV19	-	TRBJ1-3	TRBD1	CASSSRQGLKGNTIYF	TGTGCCAGTAGTTCCCGACAGGGCTTGAAGGGAAACACCATATATTTT
TRBV27	-	TRBJ2-4	-	CASSLSGRGNIQYF	TGTGCCAGCAGTTTATCTGGGAGAGGAAACATTCAGTACTTC
TRBV6-5	-	TRBJ1-1	TRBD1	CASSYNRGTEAFF	TGTGCCAGCAGTTATAACAGGGGCACTGAAGCTTTCTTT
TRBV28	-	TRBJ2-1	TRBD1	CASITTGTGDNEQFF	TGTGCCAGCATTACCACCGGGACAGGGGACAATGAGCAGTTCTTC
TRBV5-1	-	TRBJ1-4	TRBD1	CASSPTSIAGQGAPRLFF	TGCGCCAGCAGCCCAACCTCTATAGCGGGACAGGGGGCGCCGAGACTGTTTTTT
TRBV3-1/TRBV3-2	-	TRBJ2-1	TRBD1	CASSQVIRTGADEQFF	TGTGCCAGCAGCCAAGTGATCCGGACAGGGGCAGATGAGCAGTTCTTC
TRBV6-2/TRBV6-3	-	TRBJ1-5	-	CASSPARGTSNQPQHF	TGTGCCAGCAGTCCCGCGAGGGGGACTAGCAATCAGCCCCAGCATTTT
TRBV27	few	TRBJ1-1	TRBD1	CASSLSPGQGANTEAFF	TGTGCCAGCAGTTTATCGCCGGGACAGGGGGCGAACACTGAAGCTTTCTTT
TRBV30	-	TRBJ1-3	-	CAWSVQPYGNTIYF	TGTGCCTGGAGTGTACAGCCATATGGAAACACCATATATTTT
TRBV6-5	few	TRBJ1-1	TRBD1	CASTTGQMNTEAFF	TGTGCCAGCACAACGGGACAGATGAACACTGAAGCTTTCTTT
TRBV10-3	-	TRBJ2-1	TRBD2	CATKLSGRSTTVNEQFF	TGTGCCACAAAGCTGAGCGGGAGGAGTACTACGGTCAATGAGCAGTTCTTC
TRBV7-9	-	TRBJ1-2	-	CASSFALAGNYGYTF	TGTGCCAGCAGCTTCGCGTTGGCAGGGAACTATGGCTACACCTTC
TRBV6-5	once	TRBJ1-1	TRBD1	CASSYRQGMTEAFF	TGTGCCAGCAGTTACCGACAGGGTATGACTGAAGCTTTCTTT
TRBV9	-	TRBJ1-2	-	CASSVDGGTRGYTF	TGTGCCAGCAGCGTAGACGGGGGTACCCGTGGCTACACCTTC
TRBV29-1	-	TRBJ2-3	-	CSVGTDTQYF	TGCAGCGTTGGGACTGATACGCAGTATTTT
TRBV30	-	TRBJ1-2	-	CAWSVSANYGYTF	TGTGCCTGGAGTGTTTCCGCTAACTATGGCTACACCTTC
TRBV6-2/TRBV6-3	-	TRBJ1-5	TRBD1	CASSRQGPSNQPQHF	TGTGCCAGCAGTCGACAGGGCCCTAGCAATCAGCCCCAGCATTTT
TRBV9	-	TRBJ2-1	TRBD1	CASSARQGNEQFF	TGTGCCAGCAGCGCCCGACAGGGGAATGAGCAGTTCTTC
TRBV11-2	-	TRBJ2-3	-	CASSLDGGSTDTQYF	TGTGCCAGCAGCTTAGATGGCGGGAGCACAGATACGCAGTATTTT
TRBV30	once	TRBJ1-5	-	CAWSVGQFNQPQHF	TGTGCCTGGAGTGTTGGACAGTTCAATCAGCCCCAGCATTTT
TRBV4-3	-	TRBJ1-2	TRBD1	CASSQDRGFYGYTF	TGCGCCAGCAGCCAGGACAGGGGATTCTATGGCTACACCTTC
TRBV13	-	TRBJ2-1	-	CASSLRLAVEQFF	TGTGCCAGCAGCTTACGCCTAGCAGTTGAGCAGTTCTTC
TRBV14	-	TRBJ2-3	TRBD2	CASSRTSGSDTQYF	TGTGCCAGCAGCCGGACTAGCGGGAGTGATACGCAGTATTTT
TRBV29-1	-	TRBJ2-3	-	CSVERVQGLGTQYF	TGCAGCGTCGAAAGGGTCCAGGGGCTGGGTACGCAGTATTTT
TRBV18	-	TRBJ1-2	TRBD1	CASSPQDRGSNYGYTF	TGTGCCAGCTCACCACAGGACAGGGGGTCGAACTATGGCTACACCTTC
TRBV4-1	once	TRBJ2-1	TRBD2	CASSRASGSGNEQFF	TGCGCCAGCAGCCGGGCTAGCGGGAGTGGAAATGAGCAGTTCTTC
TRBV19	-	TRBJ2-7	-	CASKSNRERSYEQYF	TGTGCCAGTAAATCCAACAGGGAGAGATCCTACGAGCAGTACTTC
TRBV10-3	-	TRBJ2-5	TRBD2	CAAGLVQETQYF	TGTGCCGCCGGACTAGTTCAAGAGACCCAGTACTTC
TRBV6-5	-	TRBJ2-7	-	CASSYPGSSYEQYF	TGTGCCAGCAGTTACCCAGGGTCCTCCTACGAGCAGTACTTC
TRBV29-1	-	TRBJ1-1	TRBD1	CSVVWTGPAMNTEAFF	TGCAGCGTCGTCTGGACAGGGCCCGCAATGAACACTGAAGCTTTCTTT
TRBV3-1/TRBV3-2	-	TRBJ2-7	TRBD2	CASSLQTGTSGSRQYF	TGTGCCAGCAGCTTGCAAACTGGGACTAGCGGGAGCCGGCAGTACTTC
TRBV4-2	-	TRBJ2-5	TRBD2	CASSPWLDKLSGKGGETQYF	TGTGCCAGCAGCCCGTGGCTGGATAAACTCAGCGGGAAAGGTGGGGAGACCCAGTACTTC
TRBV28	-	TRBJ1-5	-	CASHLGAVGVGGNQPQHF	TGTGCCAGCCATCTGGGGGCAGTCGGGGTAGGGGGCAATCAGCCCCAGCATTTT
TRBV27	few	TRBJ1-4	-	CASRDTGIAKLFF	TGTGCCAGCAGAGACACGGGGATCGCAAAACTGTTTTTT
TRBV5-1	-	TRBJ2-3	TRBD2	CASSIGTITDTQYF	TGCGCCAGCAGTATTGGGACTATCACAGATACGCAGTATTTT
TRBV3-1/TRBV3-2	once	TRBJ1-1	-	CASSPRVQRGAFF	TGTGCCAGCAGCCCCCGGGTCCAAAGGGGGGCTTTCTTT
TRBV5-1	-	TRBJ2-7	-	CASSPDEGVRNEQYF	TGCGCCAGCAGCCCCGATGAGGGGGTTAGGAACGAGCAGTACTTC
TRBV3-1/TRBV3-2	-	TRBJ1-3	-	CASSQDGGRKTGNTIYF	TGTGCCAGCAGCCAAGATGGGGGCAGGAAAACTGGAAACACCATATATTTT
TRBV18	-	TRBJ1-5	-	CASSLDSLNQPQHF	TGTGCCAGCTCGTTGGACAGCCTCAATCAGCCCCAGCATTTT
TRBV18	-	TRBJ2-7	-	CASSPTGPSYEQYF	TGTGCCAGCTCACCGACAGGCCCATCCTACGAGCAGTACTTC
TRBV2	-	TRBJ2-3	TRBD2	CASTLVAGATDTQYF	TGTGCCAGCACTCTAGTAGCGGGAGCCACAGATACGCAGTATTTT
TRBV6-6	-	TRBJ2-4	TRBD1	CASSPGGDLVGIQYF	TGTGCCAGCAGCCCAGGGGGCGACCTAGTGGGCATTCAGTACTTC
TRBV5-1	few	TRBJ2-1	TRBD1	CASSSADRTYNEQFF	TGCGCCAGCAGCTCGGCGGACAGGACCTACAATGAGCAGTTCTTC
TRBV18	-	TRBJ1-2	-	CASSPAEQYYGYTF	TGTGCCAGCTCACCTGCGGAGCAGTACTATGGCTACACCTTC
TRBV7-2	-	TRBJ2-1	TRBD2	CASSSGLADNEQFF	TGTGCCAGCAGCTCGGGACTAGCGGACAATGAGCAGTTCTTC
TRBV19	-	TRBJ1-1	-	CASSIVMGGAEAFF	TGTGCCAGTAGTATAGTTATGGGAGGCGCTGAAGCTTTCTTT
TRBV7-9	-	TRBJ1-2	TRBD1	CASSPGTGFGYTF	TGTGCCAGCAGCCCCGGGACAGGGTTCGGCTACACCTTC
TRBV3-1/TRBV3-2	-	TRBJ1-6	TRBD1	CASSPQGATYNSPLHF	TGTGCCAGCAGCCCCCAGGGGGCCACCTATAATTCACCCCTCCACTTT
TRBV27	-	TRBJ2-7	TRBD2	CASSGSGRGYEQYF	TGTGCCAGCTCGGGTAGCGGGAGAGGCTACGAGCAGTACTTC
TRBV2	-	TRBJ2-1	TRBD2	CATQTSGSGNEQFF	TGTGCCACCCAGACTAGCGGGAGTGGGAATGAGCAGTTCTTC
TRBV30	few	TRBJ1-2	TRBD1	CAWRRDSTNYGYTF	TGTGCCTGGAGGCGGGACAGCACAAACTATGGCTACACCTTC
TRBV10-3	-	TRBJ2-7	TRBD1	CATTGAQGGEQYF	TGTGCCACCACAGGGGCCCAAGGAGGCGAGCAGTACTTC
TRBV18	-	TRBJ2-1	TRBD2	CASSGGQGGLAVYNEQFF	TGTGCCAGCTCGGGGGGTCAGGGTGGTCTAGCGGTCTACAATGAGCAGTTCTTC
TRBV9	-	TRBJ2-5	TRBD1	CASSIGTGAETQYF	TGTGCCAGCAGCATCGGGACAGGGGCGGAGACCCAGTACTTC